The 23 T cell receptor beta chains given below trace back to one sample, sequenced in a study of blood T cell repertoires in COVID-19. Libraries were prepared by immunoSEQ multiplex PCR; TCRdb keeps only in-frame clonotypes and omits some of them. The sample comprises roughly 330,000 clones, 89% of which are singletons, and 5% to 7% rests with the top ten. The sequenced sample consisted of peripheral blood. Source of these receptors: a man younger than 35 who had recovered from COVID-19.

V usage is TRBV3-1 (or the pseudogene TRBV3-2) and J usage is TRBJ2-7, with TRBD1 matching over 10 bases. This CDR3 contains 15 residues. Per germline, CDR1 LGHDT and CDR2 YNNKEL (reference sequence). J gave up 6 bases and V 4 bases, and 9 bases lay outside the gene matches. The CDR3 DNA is TGTGCCAGCAGCCCCACCTTGACAGGGGGCTCCGAGCAGTACTTC. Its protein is CASSPTLTGGSEQYF.

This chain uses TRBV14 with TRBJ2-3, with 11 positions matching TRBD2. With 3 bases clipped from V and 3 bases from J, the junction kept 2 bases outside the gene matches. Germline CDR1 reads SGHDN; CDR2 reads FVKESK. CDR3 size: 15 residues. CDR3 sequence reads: CASSHLAGGTDTQYF. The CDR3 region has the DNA TGTGCCAGCAGCCACCTAGCGGGAGGTACAGATACGCAGTATTTT.

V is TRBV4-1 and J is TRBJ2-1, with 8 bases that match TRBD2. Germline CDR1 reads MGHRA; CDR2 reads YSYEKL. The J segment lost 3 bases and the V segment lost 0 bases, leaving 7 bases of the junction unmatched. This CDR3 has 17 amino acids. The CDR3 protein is CASSQEGASGYYNEQFF. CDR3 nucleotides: TGCGCCAGCAGCCAAGAGGGGGCTAGCGGGTACTACAATGAGCAGTTCTTC.

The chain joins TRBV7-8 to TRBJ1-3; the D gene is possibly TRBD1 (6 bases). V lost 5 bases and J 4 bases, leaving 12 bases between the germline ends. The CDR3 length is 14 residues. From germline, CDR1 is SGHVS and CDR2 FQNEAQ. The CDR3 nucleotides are TGTGCCAGCAGCGATCAGGGGCGAGGAAACACCATATATTTT. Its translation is CASSDQGRGNTIYF.

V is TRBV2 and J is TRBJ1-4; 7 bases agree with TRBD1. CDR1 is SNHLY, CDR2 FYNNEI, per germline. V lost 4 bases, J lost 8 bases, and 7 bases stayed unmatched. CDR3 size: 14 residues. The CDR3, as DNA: TGTGCCAGCAGTGGGGAGACAGGGTCGGAAAAACTGTTTTTT. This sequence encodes CASSGETGSEKLFF.

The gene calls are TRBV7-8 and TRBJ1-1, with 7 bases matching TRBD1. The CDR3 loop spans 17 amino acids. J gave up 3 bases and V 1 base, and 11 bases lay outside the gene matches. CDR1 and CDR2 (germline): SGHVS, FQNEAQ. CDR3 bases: TGTGCCAGCAGCTTAGAAGACAGGGAAGTGGACGACACTGAAGCTTTCTTT. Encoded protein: CASSLEDREVDDTEAFF. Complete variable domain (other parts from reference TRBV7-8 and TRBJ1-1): GAGVSQSPRYKVAKRGQDVALRCDPISGHVSLFWYQQALGQGPEFLTYFQNEAQLDKSGLPSDRFFAERPEGSVSTLKIQRTQQEDSAVYLCASSLEDREVDDTEAFFGQGTRLTVV.

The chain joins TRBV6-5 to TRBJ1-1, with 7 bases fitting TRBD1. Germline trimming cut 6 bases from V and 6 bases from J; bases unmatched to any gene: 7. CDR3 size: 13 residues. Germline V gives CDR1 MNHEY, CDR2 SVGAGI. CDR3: CASRSGQLSEAFF. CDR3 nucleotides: TGTGCCAGCAGGTCGGGACAGCTTTCTGAAGCTTTCTTT.

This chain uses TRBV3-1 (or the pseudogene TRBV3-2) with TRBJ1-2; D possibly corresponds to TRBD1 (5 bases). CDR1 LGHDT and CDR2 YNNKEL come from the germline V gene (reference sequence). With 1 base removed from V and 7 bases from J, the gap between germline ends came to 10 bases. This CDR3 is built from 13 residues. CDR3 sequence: CASSQGRVSGYTF. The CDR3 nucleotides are TGTGCCAGCAGCCAAGGCAGGGTCAGTGGCTACACCTTC.

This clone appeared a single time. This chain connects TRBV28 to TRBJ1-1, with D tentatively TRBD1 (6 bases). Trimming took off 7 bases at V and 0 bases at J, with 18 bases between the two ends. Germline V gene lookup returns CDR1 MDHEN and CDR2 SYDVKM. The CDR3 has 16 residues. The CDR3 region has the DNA TGTGCCAGCACCAGCAGCGGGGGCGCTTTGAACACTGAAGCTTTCTTT. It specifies CASTSSGGALNTEAFF.

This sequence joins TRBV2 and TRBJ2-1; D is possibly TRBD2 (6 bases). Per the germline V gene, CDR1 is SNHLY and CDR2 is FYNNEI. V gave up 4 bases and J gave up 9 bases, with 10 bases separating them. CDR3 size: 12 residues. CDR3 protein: CASSGGGSEQFF. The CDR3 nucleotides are TGTGCCAGCAGTGGTGGGGGGAGTGAGCAGTTCTTC.

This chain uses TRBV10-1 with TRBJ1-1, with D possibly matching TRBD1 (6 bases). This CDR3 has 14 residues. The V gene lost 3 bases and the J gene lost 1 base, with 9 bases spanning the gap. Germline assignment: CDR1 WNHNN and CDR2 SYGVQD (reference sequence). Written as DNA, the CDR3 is TGCGCCAGCAGTGATTCACAGGGGAACACTGAAGCTTTCTTT. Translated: CASSDSQGNTEAFF.

CDR3 in DNA: TGTGCCATCAGCCAGACAGGGATAGATCAGCCCCAGCATTTT. It encodes CAISQTGIDQPQHF. The chain has TRBV10-3 and TRBJ1-5; the match to TRBD1 covers 7 bases. The CDR3 sequence is 14 residues long. Trimming took 6 bases from V and 5 from J; bases not matched to a gene: 7. Germline loops: CDR1 ENHRY, CDR2 SYGVKD.

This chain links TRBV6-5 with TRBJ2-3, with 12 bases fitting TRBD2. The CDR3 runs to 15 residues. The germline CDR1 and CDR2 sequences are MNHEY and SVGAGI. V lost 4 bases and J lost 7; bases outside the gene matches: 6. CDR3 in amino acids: CASSSSSGGAHTQYF. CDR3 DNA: TGTGCCAGCAGTTCTTCTAGCGGGGGGGCGCATACGCAGTATTTT.

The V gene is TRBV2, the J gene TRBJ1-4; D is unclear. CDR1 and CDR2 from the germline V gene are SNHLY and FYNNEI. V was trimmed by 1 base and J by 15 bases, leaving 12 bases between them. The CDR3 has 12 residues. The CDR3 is CASSEGDGALFF. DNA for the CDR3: TGTGCCAGCAGTGAAGGCGACGGAGCGTTGTTTTTT.

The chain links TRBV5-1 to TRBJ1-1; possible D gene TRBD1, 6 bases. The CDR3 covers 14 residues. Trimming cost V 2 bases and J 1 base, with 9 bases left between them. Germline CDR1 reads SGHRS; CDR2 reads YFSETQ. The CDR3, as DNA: TGCGCCAGCAGCTTCACAGGGAAGAACACTGAAGCTTTCTTT. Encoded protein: CASSFTGKNTEAFF.

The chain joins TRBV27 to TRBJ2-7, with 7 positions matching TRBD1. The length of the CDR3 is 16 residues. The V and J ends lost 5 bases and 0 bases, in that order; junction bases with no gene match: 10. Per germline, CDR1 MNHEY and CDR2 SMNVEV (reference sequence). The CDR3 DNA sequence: TGTGCCAGCAGTCCCCGACAGGGATTAAGCTCCTACGAGCAGTACTTC. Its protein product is CASSPRQGLSSYEQYF.

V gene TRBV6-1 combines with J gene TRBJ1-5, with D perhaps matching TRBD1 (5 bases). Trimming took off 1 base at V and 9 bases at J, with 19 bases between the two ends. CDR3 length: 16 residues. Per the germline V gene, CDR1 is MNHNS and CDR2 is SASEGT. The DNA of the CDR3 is TGTGCCAGCAGTGAAGGGGCAGGGCCTACAAAACGGCCCCAGCATTTT. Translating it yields CASSEGAGPTKRPQHF.

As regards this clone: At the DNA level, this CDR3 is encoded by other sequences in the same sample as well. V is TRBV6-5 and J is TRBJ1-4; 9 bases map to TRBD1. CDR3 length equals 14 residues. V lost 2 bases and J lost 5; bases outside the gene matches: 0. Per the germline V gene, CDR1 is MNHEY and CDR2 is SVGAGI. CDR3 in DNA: TGTGCCAGCAGTTACGACAGGGGGAATGAAAAACTGTTTTTT. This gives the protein CASSYDRGNEKLFF.

The chain's CDR3 is CASSGVQGDNYGYTF. The CDR3 DNA sequence: TGTGCCAGCAGCGGGGTACAGGGGGACAACTATGGCTACACCTTC. This chain joins TRBV9 and TRBJ1-2; 8 positions agree with TRBD1. There are 15 residues in the CDR3. The J segment lost 2 bases and the V segment lost 3 bases, leaving 6 bases of the junction unmatched. Germline CDR1 is SGDLS and CDR2 is YYNGEE.

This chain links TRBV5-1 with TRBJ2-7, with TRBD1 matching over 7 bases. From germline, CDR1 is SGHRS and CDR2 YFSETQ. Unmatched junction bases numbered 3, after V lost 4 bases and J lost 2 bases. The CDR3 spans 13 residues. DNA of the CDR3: TGCGCCAGCAGCGTTACAGGGGCCTACGAGCAGTACTTC. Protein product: CASSVTGAYEQYF. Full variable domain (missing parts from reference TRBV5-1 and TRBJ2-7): KAGVTQTPRYLIKTRGQQVTLSCSPISGHRSVSWYQQTPGQGLQFLFEYFSETQRNKGNFPGRFSGRQFSNSRSEMNVSTLELGDSALYLCASSVTGAYEQYFGPGTRLTVT.

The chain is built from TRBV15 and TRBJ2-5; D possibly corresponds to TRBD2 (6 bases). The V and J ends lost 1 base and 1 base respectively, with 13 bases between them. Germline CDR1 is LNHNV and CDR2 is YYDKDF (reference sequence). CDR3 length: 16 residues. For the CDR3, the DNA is TGTGCCACCAGCAGAGGAGTAGGGACTGCCCAAGAGACCCAGTACTTC. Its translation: CATSRGVGTAQETQYF.

In DNA form, the CDR3 reads TGTGCCAGCACCCGGACAGGGGCGACCTCCTCTGGGGCCAACGTCCTGACTTTC. Protein product: CASTRTGATSSGANVLTF. J is TRBJ2-6 and V is TRBV21-1; the table assigns TRBD1, which was not confirmed against the DNA. TRBV21-1 is a pseudogene. The CDR3 totals 18 residues.

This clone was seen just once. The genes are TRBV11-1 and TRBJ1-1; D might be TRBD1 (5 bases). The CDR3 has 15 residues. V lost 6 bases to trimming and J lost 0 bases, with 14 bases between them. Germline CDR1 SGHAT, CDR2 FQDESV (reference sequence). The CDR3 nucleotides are TGTGCCAGCAGTCTCTTGGACACGCTGAACACTGAAGCTTTCTTT. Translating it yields CASSLLDTLNTEAFF.